This T cell receptor (beta chain) was documented in a study of T cell repertoires in cytomegalovirus infection. Each CDR3 protein is one row after TCRdb ran MiXCR on the reads. The repertoire includes roughly 300,000 distinct CDR3 sequences, 25% of them detected once, and approximately 15% sits in the top ten. The CDR3 loop spans 16 amino acids. V shed 1 base and J shed 5 bases, with 15 bases lying between them. CDR1 and CDR2 (germline): MGHRA, YSYEKL. Sample: PBMCs. The TCR sequence derives from a human donor in good health (CMV status not recorded). Some clones in this sample may be carry-over from other donors' samples. The J gene is TRBJ1-5, the V gene TRBV4-1, with D uncertain. The CDR3: CASSQVSGLGDQPQHF. DNA for the CDR3: TGCGCCAGCAGCCAAGTATCAGGCTTGGGAGATCAGCCCCAGCATTTT.